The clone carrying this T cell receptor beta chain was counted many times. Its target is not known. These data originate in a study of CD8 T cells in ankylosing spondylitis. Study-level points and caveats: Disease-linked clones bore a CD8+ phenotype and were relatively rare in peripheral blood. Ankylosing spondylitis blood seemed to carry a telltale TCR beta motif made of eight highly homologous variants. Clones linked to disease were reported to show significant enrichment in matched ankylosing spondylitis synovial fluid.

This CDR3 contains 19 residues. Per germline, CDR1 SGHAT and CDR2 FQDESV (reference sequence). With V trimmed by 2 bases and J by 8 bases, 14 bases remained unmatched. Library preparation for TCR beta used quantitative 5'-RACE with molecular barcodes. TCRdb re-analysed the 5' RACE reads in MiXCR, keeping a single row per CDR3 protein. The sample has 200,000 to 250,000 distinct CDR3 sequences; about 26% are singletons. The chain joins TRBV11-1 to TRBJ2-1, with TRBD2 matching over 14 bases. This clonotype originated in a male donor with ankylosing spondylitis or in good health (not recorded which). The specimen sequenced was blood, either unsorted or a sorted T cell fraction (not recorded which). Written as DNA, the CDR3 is TGTGCCAGCAGCTTATCGCTTTTCTACGGGACTAGCGGGAGTTATGAGCAGTTCTTC. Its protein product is CASSLSLFYGTSGSYEQFF.